Detailed here is one TCR beta chain. What it recognizes is unknown. These data originate in a study of cytomegalovirus exposure and HLA in healthy donors. Study-level results: A later analysis showed TCR association rates differing by HLA locus, peaking at DRB1 and lowest at HLA-C. The authors reported that TCR beta sequences could predict HLA-A and HLA-B alleles. These predictions were accurate for most subjects in the first cohort. Several of the most significant clusters were apparently associated with common viral pathogens in a later analysis. Within an earlier analysis, most TCR beta V segments proved productive either about 87% or about 30% of the time.

PCR amplification relied on 60 Vbeta primers (plus 13 Jbeta primers). TCRdb's table, derived via immunoSEQ multiplex PCR, lists solely in-frame clones and lacks some. The table has around 250,000 clones, approximately 80% seen once. Specimen: PBMCs. The clonotype originates from a woman in her sixties or seventies in good health and CMV-seropositive.

CDR3 nucleotides: TGTGCCAGCAGCTTTACTAGCAATGGGGCCAACGTCCTGACTTTC. This sequence encodes CASSFTSNGANVLTF. This chain connects TRBV5-4 to TRBJ2-6, with D perhaps TRBD2 (6 bases). The CDR3 length is 15 residues. The V and J ends lost 2 bases and 3 bases respectively, with 9 bases between them. Germline V gene lookup returns CDR1 SGHNT and CDR2 YYREEE (reference sequence).